This entry features one T cell receptor beta chain sequence. The method was immunoSEQ multiplex PCR; TCRdb's version includes in-frame clones alone and lacks a portion of them. Of about 83,000 clones listed, approximately 85% are singletons. This entry is derived from a study of T cell responses to AZD1222 COVID-19 vaccine. Germline lookup yields CDR1 MNHNS and CDR2 SASEGT. V was pared by 2 bases and J by 5 bases, with 5 bases between. This CDR3 is built from 12 residues. This chain uses TRBV6-1 with TRBJ2-3; the D is unclear. The starting material was peripheral blood, obtained on day 0 of AZD1222 vaccination. The receptor comes from an adult in good health. The CDR3 DNA reads as TGTGCCAGCAGTGAAAATCGAGATACGCAGTATTTT. Amino acids: CASSENRDTQYF.